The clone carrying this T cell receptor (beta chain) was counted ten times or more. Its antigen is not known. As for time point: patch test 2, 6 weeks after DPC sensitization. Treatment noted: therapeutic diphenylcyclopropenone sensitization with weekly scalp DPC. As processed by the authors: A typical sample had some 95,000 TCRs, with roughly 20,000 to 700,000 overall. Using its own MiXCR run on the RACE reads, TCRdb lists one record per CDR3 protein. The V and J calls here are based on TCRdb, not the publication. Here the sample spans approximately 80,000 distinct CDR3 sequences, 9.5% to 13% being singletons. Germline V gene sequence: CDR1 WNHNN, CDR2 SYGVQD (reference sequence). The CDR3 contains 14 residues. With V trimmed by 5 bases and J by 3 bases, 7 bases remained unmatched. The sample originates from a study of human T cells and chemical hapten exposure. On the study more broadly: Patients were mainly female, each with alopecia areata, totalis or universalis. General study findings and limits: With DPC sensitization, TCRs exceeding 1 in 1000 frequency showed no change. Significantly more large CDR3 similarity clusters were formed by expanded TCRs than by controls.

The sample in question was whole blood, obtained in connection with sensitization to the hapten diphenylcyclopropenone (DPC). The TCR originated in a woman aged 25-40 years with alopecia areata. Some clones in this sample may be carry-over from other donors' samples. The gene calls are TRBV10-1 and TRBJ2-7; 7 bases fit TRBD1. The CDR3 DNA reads TGCGCCAGCAGTTCGGGGACAGCGGACTACGAGCAGTACTTC. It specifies CASSSGTADYEQYF.